Listed below are T cell receptor beta chains from one sample, sequenced in a study of control samples from healthy donors and cancer patients. The protocol was immunoSEQ multiplex PCR, while the TCRdb copy is restricted to in-frame clones and leaves out a portion. The sample includes roughly 170,000 clones, approximately 95% seen only once; the top ten take roughly 1.6%. Sequenced material: blood. These receptors all stem from a man aged 18 to 35 in good health. CDR3s include the opening cysteine and the closing phenylalanine or tryptophan. The D gene is left open where the match is weak. Not all rows give a size; the values are once, few, many and, for expanded clones, a class.

clone_size j_call v_call d_call cdr3_aa cdr3_nt
. TRBJ1-2 TRBV14 . CASSHGTNYGYTF TGTGCCAGCAGCCACGGGACAAACTATGGCTACACCTTC
once TRBJ2-2 TRBV18 . CASSPGNTGELFF TGTGCCAGCTCACCGGGGAACACCGGGGAGCTGTTTTTT
. TRBJ2-3 TRBV4-2 . CASSRRTEGGADTQYF TGTGCCAGCAGCCGAAGGACCGAAGGGGGGGCAGATACGCAGTATTTT
. TRBJ2-1 TRBV7-2 . CASSLTRGFYNEQFF TGTGCCAGCAGCTTAACGCGCGGGTTCTACAATGAGCAGTTCTTC
. TRBJ2-2 TRBV5-6 TRBD1 CASSLKGTGGLSGELFF TGTGCCAGCAGCTTGAAAGGGACAGGGGGTTTATCCGGGGAGCTGTTTTTT
. TRBJ1-1 TRBV2 . CASSEARVTEAFF TGTGCCAGCAGTGAAGCGCGCGTCACTGAAGCTTTCTTT
once TRBJ2-7 TRBV4-1 TRBD2 CASSQRYSGGYEQYF TGCGCCAGCAGCCAACGTTATAGCGGGGGGTACGAGCAGTACTTC
. TRBJ2-3 TRBV3-1/TRBV3-2 TRBD2 CASSQGVRGGTDTQYF TGTGCCAGCAGCCAAGGAGTGCGGGGGGGCACAGATACGCAGTATTTT
. TRBJ1-3 TRBV12-3/TRBV12-4 . CATSVGARNTIYF TGTGCCACCTCGGTGGGGGCCCGAAACACCATATATTTT
. TRBJ1-2 TRBV12-5 TRBD1 CASGPGTGLGSMEDGYTF TGTGCTAGTGGCCCGGGGACAGGACTCGGATCTATGGAAGATGGCTACACCTTC
. TRBJ2-5 TRBV4-1 TRBD2 CASSRTGTSGIQETQYF TGCGCCAGCAGCCGAACCGGGACTAGCGGAATTCAAGAGACCCAGTACTTC
. TRBJ2-5 TRBV19 . CASSIAGARQETQYF TGTGCCAGTAGTATAGCAGGGGCGCGGCAAGAGACCCAGTACTTC
. TRBJ2-7 TRBV19 TRBD1 CASSIGQGAYEQYF TGTGCCAGTAGTATCGGACAGGGGGCCTACGAGCAGTACTTC
once TRBJ1-2 TRBV5-8 TRBD1 CASSLGPGQGQDYGYTF TGTGCCAGCAGCTTGGGCCCGGGACAGGGTCAAGACTATGGCTACACCTTC
. TRBJ2-1 TRBV12-3/TRBV12-4 . CASSYKGYNEQFF TGTGCCAGCAGTTATAAAGGTTACAATGAGCAGTTCTTC
. TRBJ2-7 TRBV28 . CASSLPQGHWGEQYF TGTGCCAGCAGTTTACCTCAGGGGCACTGGGGTGAGCAGTACTTC
. TRBJ1-1 TRBV5-1 TRBD1 CASRIGTGNTEAFF TGCGCCAGCAGAATAGGGACAGGGAACACTGAAGCTTTCTTT